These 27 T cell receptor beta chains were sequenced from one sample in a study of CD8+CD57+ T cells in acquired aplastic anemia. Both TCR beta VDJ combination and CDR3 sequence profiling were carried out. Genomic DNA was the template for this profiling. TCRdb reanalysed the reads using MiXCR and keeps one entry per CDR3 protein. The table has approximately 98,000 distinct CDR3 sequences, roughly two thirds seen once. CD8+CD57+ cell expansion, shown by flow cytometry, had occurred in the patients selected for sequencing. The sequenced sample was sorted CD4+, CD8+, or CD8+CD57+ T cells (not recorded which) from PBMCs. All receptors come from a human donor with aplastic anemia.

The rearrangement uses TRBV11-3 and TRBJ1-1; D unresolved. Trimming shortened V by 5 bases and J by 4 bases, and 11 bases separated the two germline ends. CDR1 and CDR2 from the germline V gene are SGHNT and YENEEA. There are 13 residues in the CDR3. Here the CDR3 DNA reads TGTGCCAGCAGCACCTCGGTTTCCACTGAAGCTTTCTTT. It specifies CASSTSVSTEAFF.

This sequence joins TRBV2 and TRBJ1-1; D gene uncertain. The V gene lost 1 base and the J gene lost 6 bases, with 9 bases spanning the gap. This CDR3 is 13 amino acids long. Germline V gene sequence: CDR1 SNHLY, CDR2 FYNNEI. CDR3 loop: CASSEGDWAEAFF. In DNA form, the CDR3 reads TGTGCCAGCAGTGAAGGAGACTGGGCTGAAGCTTTCTTT.

As DNA, the CDR3 is TGTGCCAGCAGCTCGGGAACCGGGAACACTGAAGCTTTCTTT. Translation: CASSSGTGNTEAFF. The V gene is TRBV7-9, the J gene TRBJ1-1; the D is unclear. Germline V CDR1 and CDR2: SEHNR, FQNEAQ (reference sequence). This CDR3 region has 14 residues. With 4 bases removed from V and 1 base from J, the gap between germline ends came to 10 bases.

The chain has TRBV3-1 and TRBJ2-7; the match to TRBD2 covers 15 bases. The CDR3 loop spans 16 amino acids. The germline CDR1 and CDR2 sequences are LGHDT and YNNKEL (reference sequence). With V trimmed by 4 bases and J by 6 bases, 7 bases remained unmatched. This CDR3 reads CASSPGVGLAGGEQYF. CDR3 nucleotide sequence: TGTGCCAGCAGCCCTGGCGTGGGACTAGCGGGAGGCGAGCAGTACTTC.

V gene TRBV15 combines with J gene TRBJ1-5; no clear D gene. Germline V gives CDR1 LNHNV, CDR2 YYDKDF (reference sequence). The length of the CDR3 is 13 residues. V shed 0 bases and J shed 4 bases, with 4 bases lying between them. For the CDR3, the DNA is TGTGCCACCAGCAGAGATCCTAATCAGCCCCAGCATTTT. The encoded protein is CATSRDPNQPQHF.

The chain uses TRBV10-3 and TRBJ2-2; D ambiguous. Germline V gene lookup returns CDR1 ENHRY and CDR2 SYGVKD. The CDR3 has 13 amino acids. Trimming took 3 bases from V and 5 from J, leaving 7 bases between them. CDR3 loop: CAISDSVTGELFF. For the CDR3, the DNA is TGTGCCATCAGTGATTCAGTGACCGGGGAGCTGTTTTTT.

In nucleotides, the CDR3 is TGTGCCAGCAGTGAGGGGGGGCTCAAGGGTTTGGATGGCTACACCTTC. It yields the protein CASSEGGLKGLDGYTF. The rearrangement links TRBV25-1 to TRBJ1-2; D perhaps matches TRBD1 (6 bases). Germline CDR1 and CDR2: MGHDK and SYGVNS. Trimming stripped 3 bases from V and 6 bases from J, with 20 bases between. This CDR3 spans 16 amino acids.

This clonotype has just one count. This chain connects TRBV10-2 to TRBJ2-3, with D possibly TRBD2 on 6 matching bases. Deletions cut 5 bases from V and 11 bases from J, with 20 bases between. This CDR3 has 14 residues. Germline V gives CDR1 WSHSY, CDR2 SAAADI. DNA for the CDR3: TGCGCCAGCAGTAGCCAGCGGGTAACGAATGAGCAGTATTTT. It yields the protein CASSSQRVTNEQYF.

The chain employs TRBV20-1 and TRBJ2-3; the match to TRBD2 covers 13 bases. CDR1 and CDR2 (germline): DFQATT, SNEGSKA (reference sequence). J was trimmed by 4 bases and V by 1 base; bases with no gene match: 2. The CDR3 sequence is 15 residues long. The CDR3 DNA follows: TGCAGTGCTAGAGGGACTAGCGGGAGAGCAGATACGCAGTATTTT. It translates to CSARGTSGRADTQYF.

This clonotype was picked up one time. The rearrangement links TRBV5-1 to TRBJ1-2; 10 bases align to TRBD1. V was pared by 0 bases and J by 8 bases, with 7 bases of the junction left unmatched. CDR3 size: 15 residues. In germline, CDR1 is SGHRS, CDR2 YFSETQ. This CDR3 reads CASSLEGQGGRGYTF. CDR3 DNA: TGCGCCAGCAGCTTGGAAGGACAGGGGGGTCGGGGCTACACCTTC.

The CDR3 region is CASRGSSTDTQYF. The CDR3 nucleotides read TGTGCCAGCCGCGGTTCTAGCACAGATACGCAGTATTTT. J is TRBJ2-3 and V is TRBV7-4, with D hard to call. Trimming cost V 8 bases and J 0 bases, with 9 bases left between them. The germline gives CDR1 SGHVT, CDR2 SQSDAQ. This CDR3 is built from 13 residues.

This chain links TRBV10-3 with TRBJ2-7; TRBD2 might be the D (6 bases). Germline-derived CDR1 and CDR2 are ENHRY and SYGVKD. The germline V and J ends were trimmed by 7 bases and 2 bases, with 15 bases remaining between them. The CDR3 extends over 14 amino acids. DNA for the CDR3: TGTGCCATCAATGGGGGGAACCCACCCTACGAGCAGTACTTC. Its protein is CAINGGNPPYEQYF.

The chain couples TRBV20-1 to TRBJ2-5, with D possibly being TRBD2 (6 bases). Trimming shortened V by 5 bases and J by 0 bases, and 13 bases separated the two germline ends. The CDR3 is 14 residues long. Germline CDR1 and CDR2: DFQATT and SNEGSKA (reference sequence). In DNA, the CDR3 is TGCAGTGCTCTATTGGCGGGGAACCAAGAGACCCAGTACTTC. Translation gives CSALLAGNQETQYF.

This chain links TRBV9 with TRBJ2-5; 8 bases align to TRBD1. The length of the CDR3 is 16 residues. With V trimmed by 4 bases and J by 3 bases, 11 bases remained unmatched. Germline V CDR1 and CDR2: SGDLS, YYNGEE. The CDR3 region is CASSPSQGQVKETQYF. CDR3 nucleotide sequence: TGTGCCAGCAGCCCCTCTCAGGGACAGGTAAAAGAGACCCAGTACTTC. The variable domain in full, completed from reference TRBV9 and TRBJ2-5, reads DSGVTQTPKHLITATGQRVTLRCSPRSGDLSVYWYQQSLDQGLQFLIQYYNGEERAKGNILERFSAQQFPDLHSELNLSSLELGDSALYFCASSPSQGQVKETQYFGPGTRLLVL.

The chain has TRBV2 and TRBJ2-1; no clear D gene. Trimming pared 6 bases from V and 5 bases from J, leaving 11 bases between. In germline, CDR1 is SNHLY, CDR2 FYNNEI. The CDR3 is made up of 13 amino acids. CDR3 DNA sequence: TGTGCCAGCAGCGTGGGCCCGAACAATGAGCAGTTCTTC. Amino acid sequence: CASSVGPNNEQFF.

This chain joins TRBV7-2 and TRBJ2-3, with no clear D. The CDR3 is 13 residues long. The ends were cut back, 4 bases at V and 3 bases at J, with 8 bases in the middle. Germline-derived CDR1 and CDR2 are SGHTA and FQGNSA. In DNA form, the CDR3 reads TGTGCCAGCAGCTCTCCTCCAACAGATACGCAGTATTTT. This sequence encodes CASSSPPTDTQYF.

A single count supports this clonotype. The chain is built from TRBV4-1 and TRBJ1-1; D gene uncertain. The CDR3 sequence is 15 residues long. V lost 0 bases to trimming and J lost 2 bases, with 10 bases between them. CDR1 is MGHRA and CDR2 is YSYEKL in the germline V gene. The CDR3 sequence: CASSQDRRGNTEAFF. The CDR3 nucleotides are TGCGCCAGCAGCCAAGATCGGCGGGGAAACACTGAAGCTTTCTTT.

The CDR3 spells CAVRRGGTDTQYF. The CDR3 DNA follows: TGTGCCGTTCGAAGAGGGGGCACAGATACGCAGTATTTT. J is TRBJ2-3 and V is TRBV11-1; D may correspond to TRBD1 or TRBD2 (5 bases each). Looked up from germline, CDR1 is SGHAT and CDR2 is FQDESV (reference sequence). The CDR3 covers 13 residues. V dropped 11 bases and J dropped 1 base, with 13 bases sitting between them.

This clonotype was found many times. The CDR3 protein is CASSVNRENYGYTF. CDR3 in DNA: TGCGCCAGCAGCGTTAACAGGGAAAACTATGGCTACACCTTC. The genes are TRBV4-1 and TRBJ1-2; a weak D match, TRBD1 (6 bases). CDR1 is MGHRA and CDR2 is YSYEKL in the germline V gene. V lost 5 bases, J lost 2 bases, and 12 bases lay in between. CDR3 length: 14 amino acids.

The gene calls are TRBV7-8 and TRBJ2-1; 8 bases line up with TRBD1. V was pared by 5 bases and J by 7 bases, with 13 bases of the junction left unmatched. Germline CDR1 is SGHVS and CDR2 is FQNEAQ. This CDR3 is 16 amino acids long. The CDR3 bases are TGTGCCAGCAGCCTTGTCAGGGGGCGCCAAGGGAATGAGCAGTTCTTC. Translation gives CASSLVRGRQGNEQFF.

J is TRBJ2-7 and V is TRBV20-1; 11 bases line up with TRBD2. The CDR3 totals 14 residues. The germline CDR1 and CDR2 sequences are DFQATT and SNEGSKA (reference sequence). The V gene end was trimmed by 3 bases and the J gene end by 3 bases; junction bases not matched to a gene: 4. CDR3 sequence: CSASSGLADYEQYF. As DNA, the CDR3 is TGCAGTGCTAGCTCGGGACTAGCGGACTACGAGCAGTACTTC.

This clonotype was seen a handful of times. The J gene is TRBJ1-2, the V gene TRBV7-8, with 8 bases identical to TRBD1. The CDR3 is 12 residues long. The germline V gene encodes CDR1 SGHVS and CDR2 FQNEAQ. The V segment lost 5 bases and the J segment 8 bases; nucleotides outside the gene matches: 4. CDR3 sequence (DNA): TGTGCCAGCAGCACGGACAGGGACGGCTACACCTTC. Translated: CASSTDRDGYTF.

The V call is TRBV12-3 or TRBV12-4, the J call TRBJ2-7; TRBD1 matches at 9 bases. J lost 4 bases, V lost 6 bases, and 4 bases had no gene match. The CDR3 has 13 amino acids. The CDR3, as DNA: TGTGCCAGCAGGACAGGGGGTCTTTACGAGCAGTACTTC. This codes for CASRTGGLYEQYF.

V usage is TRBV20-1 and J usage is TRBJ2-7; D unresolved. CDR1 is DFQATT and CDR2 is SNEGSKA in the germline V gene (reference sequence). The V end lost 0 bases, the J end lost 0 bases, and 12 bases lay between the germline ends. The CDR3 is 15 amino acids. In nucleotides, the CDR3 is TGCAGTGCTAGAGATCGCCGGGCTTTCTCCTACGAGCAGTACTTC. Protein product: CSARDRRAFSYEQYF.

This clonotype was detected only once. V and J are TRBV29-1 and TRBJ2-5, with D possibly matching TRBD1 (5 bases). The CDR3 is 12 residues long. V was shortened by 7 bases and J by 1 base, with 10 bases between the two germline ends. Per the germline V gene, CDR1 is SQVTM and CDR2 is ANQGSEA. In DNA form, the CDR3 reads TGCAGCGCTGACAGTTTCCAAGAGACCCAGTACTTC. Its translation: CSADSFQETQYF.

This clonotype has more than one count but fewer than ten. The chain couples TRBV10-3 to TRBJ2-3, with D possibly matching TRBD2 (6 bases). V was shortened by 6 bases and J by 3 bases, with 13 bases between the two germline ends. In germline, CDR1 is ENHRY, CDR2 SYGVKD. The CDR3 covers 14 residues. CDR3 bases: TGTGCCATCAGCCAGACTAGTAGTACAGATACGCAGTATTTT. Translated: CAISQTSSTDTQYF.

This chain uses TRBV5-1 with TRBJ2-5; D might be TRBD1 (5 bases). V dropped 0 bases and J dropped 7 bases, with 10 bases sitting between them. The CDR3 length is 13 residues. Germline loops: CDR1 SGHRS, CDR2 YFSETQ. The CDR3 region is CASSLDRWGTQYF. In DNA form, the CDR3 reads TGCGCCAGCAGCTTGGACAGGTGGGGGACCCAGTACTTC.